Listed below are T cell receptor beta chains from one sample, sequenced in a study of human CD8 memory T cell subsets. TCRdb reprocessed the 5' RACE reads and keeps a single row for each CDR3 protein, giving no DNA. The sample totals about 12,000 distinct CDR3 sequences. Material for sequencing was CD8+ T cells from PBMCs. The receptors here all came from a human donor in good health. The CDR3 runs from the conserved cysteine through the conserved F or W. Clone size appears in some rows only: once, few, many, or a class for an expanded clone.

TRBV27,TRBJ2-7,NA,CASSFLGPYEQYF
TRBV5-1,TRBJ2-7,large,CASSYWTTENEQYF
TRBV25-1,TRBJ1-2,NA,CASSGGQGIGSWYGYTF
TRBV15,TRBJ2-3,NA,CATSSEALDGTDTQYF
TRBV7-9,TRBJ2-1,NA,CASSLRGAGASYNEQFF
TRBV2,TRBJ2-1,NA,CASSRSASSYNEQFF
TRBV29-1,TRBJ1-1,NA,CSVMTAYNTEAFF
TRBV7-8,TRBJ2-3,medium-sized,CASSLVASGSTDTQYF
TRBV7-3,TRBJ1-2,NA,CASSTGVGANYGYTF
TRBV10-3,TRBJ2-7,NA,CAISESEPKRGVLTYEQYF
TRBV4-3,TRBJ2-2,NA,CASSQPTIDRGSNTGELFF
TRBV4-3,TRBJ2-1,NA,CASSLDSSPNEQFF
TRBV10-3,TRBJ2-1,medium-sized,CAISEYHNNEQFF
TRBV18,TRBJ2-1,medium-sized,CASRGTSANEQFF
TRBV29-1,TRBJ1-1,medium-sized,CSVEGHSLGTEAFF
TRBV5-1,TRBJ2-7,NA,CASSLDGLAAYEQYF
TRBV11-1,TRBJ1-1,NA,CASSPLGSEAFF
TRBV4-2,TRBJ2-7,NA,CASSQGTQSSYEQYF
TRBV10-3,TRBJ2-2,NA,CAISGDRPANTGELFF
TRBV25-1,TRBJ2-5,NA,CASSGEGARETQYF
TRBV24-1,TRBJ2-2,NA,CATSDLKAGGWWELFF
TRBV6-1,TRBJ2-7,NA,CASSTTGTGVYEQYF